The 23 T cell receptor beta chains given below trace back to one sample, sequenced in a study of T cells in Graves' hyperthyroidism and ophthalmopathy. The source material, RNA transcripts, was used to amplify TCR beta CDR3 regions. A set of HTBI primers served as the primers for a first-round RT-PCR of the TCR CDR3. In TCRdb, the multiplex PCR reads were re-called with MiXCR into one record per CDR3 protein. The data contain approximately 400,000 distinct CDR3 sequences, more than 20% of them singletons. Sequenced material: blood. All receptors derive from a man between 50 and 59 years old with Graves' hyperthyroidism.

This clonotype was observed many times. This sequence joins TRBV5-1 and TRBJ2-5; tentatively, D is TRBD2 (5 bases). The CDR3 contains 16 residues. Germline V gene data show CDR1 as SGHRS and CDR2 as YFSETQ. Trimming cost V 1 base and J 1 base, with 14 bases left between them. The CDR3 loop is CASSLFRGEGQETQYF. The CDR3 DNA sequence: TGCGCCAGCAGCTTGTTTAGAGGCGAGGGCCAAGAGACCCAGTACTTC.

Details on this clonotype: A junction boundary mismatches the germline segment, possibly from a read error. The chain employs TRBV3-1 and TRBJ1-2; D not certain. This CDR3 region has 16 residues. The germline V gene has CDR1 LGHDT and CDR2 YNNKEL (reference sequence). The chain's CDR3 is CTSSQDLVSGSYGYTF. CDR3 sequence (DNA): TGTACCAGCAGCCAAGATTTGGTTTCGGGGAGTTATGGCTACACCTTC.

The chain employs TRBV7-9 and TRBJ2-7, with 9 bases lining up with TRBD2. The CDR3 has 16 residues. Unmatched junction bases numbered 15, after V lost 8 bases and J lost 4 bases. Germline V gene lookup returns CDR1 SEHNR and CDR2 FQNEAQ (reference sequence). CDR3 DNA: TGTGCCAGCCATTATAATCCGCTAGCGGGACCATACGAGCAGTACTTC. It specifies CASHYNPLAGPYEQYF.

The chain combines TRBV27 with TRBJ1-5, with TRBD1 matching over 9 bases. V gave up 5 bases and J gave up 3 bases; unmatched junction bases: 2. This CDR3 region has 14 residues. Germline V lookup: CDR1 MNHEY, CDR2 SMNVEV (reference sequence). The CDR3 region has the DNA TGTGCCAGCAGTAGGACAGGGGCCAATCAGCCCCAGCATTTT. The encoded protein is CASSRTGANQPQHF.

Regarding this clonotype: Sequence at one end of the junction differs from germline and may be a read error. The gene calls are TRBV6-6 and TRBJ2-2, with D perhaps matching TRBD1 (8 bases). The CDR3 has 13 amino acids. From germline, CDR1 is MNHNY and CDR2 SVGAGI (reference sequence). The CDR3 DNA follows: TGTGCCAGCGGTTACAGGGGGGGAGGGGAGCTGTTTTTT. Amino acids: CASGYRGGGELFF.

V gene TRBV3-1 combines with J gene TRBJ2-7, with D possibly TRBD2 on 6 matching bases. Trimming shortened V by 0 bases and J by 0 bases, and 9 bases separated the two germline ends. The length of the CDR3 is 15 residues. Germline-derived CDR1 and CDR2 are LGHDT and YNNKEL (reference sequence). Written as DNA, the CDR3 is TGTGCCAGCAGCCAAGATCGGGGGTACTCCTACGAGCAGTACTTC. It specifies CASSQDRGYSYEQYF.

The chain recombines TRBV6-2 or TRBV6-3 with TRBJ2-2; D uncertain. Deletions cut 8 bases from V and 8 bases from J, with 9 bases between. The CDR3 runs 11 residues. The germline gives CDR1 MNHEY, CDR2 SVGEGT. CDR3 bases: TGTGCCAGCGATCGAGGAGGGGAGCTGTTTTTT. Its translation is CASDRGGELFF.

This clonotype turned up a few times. This CDR3 is CSVTTSGRDNEQFF. The CDR3 DNA sequence: TGCAGCGTTACGACTAGCGGGAGGGACAATGAGCAGTTCTTC. This rearrangement joins TRBV29-1 to TRBJ2-1; TRBD2 matches at 14 bases. CDR1 SQVTM and CDR2 ANQGSEA come from the germline V gene. Trimming took 5 bases from V and 5 from J; bases not matched to a gene: 2. The CDR3 contains 14 residues.

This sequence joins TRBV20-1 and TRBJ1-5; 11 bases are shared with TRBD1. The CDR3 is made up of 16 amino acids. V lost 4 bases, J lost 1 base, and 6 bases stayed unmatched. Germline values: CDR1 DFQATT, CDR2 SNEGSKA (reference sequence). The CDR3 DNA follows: TGCAGTGCTAAAGGGGACAGGGGGATCAGCAATCAGCCCCAGCATTTT. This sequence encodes CSAKGDRGISNQPQHF.

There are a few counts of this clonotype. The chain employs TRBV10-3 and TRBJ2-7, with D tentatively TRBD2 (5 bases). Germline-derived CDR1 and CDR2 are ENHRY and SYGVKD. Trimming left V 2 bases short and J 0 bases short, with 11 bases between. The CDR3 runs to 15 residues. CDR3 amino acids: CAISEVIANSYEQYF. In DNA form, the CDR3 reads TGTGCCATCAGTGAGGTGATAGCGAACTCCTACGAGCAGTACTTC.

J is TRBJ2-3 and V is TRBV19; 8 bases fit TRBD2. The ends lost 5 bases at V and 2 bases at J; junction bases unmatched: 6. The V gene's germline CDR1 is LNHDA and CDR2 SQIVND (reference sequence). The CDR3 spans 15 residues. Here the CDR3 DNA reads TGTGCCAGTAGTCAACTAGCGGAGATCACAGATACGCAGTATTTT. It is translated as CASSQLAEITDTQYF. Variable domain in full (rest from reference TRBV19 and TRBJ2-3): DGGITQSPKYLFRKEGQNVTLSCEQNLNHDAMYWYRQDPGQGLRLIYYSQIVNDFQKGDIAEGYSVSREKKESFPLTVTSAQKNPTAFYLCASSQLAEITDTQYFGPGTRLTVL.

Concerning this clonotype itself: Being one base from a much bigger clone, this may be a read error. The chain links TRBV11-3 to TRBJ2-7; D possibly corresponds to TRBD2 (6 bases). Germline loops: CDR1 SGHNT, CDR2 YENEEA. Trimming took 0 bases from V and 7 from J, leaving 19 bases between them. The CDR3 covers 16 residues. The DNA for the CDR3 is TGTGCCAGCAGCTTAGACGCCGGGACTCATTCATGGGAGCAGTACTTC. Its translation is CASSLDAGTHSWEQYF.

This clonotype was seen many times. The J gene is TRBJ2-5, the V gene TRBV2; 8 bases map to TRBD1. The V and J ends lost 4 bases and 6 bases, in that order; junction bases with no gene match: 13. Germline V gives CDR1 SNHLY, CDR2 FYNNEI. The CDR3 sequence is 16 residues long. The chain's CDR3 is CASSAGWTGSLQTQYF. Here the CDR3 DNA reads TGTGCCAGCAGTGCTGGATGGACAGGGTCTCTACAGACCCAGTACTTC.

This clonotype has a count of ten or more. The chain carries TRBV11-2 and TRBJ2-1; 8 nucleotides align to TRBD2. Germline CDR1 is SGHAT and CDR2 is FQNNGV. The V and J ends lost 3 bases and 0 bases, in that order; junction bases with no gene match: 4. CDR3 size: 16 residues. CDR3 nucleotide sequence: TGTGCCAGCAGCTTTAGCGGGATGAGCTCCTACAATGAGCAGTTCTTC. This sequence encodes CASSFSGMSSYNEQFF. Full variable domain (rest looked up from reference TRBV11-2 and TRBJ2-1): EAGVAQSPRYKIIEKRQSVAFWCNPISGHATLYWYQQILGQGPKLLIQFQNNGVVDDSQLPKDRFSAERLKGVDSTLKIQPAKLEDSAVYLCASSFSGMSSYNEQFFGPGTRLTVL.

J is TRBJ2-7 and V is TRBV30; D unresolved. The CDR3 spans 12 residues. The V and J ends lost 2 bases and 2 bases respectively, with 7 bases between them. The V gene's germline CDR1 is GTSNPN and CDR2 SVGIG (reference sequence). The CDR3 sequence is CAWSSRPYEQYF. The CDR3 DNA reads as TGTGCCTGGAGTTCAAGGCCCTACGAGCAGTACTTC. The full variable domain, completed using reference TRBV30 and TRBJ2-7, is SQTIHQWPATLVQPVGSPLSLECTVEGTSNPNLYWYRQAAGRGLQLLFYSVGIGQISSEVPQNLSASRPQDRQFILSSKKLLLSDSGFYLCAWSSRPYEQYFGPGTRLTVT.

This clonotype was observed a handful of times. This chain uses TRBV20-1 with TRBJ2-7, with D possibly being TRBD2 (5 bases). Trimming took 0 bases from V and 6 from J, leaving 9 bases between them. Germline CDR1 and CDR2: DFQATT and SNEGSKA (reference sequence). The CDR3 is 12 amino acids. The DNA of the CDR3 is TGCAGTGCTAGAGATCTAGCAGCCGAGCAGTACTTC. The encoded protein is CSARDLAAEQYF.

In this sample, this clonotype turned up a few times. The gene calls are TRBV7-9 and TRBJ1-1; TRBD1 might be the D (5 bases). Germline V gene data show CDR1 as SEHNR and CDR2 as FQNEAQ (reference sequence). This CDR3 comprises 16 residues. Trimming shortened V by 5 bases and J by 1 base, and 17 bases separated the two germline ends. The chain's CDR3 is CASSVLGGGPNTEAFF. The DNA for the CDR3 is TGTGCCAGCAGCGTCCTTGGCGGGGGACCGAACACTGAAGCTTTCTTT.

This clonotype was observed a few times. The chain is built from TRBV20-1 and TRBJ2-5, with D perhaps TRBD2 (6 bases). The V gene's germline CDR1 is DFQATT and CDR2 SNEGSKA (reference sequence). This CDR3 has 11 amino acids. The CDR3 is CTKRGRETQYF. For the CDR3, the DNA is TGCACCAAACGGGGGAGGGAGACCCAGTACTTC.

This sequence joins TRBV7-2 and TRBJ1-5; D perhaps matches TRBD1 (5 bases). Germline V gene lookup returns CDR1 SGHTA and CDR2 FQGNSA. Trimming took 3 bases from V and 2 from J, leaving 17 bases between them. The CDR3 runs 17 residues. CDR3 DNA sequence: TGTGCCAGCAGCTTTGGGCGGGGGGGTTCGGGCAATCAGCCCCAGCATTTT. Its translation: CASSFGRGGSGNQPQHF.

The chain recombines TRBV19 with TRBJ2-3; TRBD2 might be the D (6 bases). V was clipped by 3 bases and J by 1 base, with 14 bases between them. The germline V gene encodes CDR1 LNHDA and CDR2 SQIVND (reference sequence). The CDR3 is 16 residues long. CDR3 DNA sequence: TGTGCCAGTAGTATTGGGGCTTCGGGAGGCACAGATACGCAGTATTTT. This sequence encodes CASSIGASGGTDTQYF.

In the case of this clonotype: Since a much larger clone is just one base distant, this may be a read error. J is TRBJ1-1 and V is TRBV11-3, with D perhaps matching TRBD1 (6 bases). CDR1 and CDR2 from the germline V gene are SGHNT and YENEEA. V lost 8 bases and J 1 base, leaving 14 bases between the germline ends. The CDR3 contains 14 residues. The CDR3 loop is CASGIGQSNTEAFF. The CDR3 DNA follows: TGTGCCAGCGGCATAGGACAGTCGAACACTGAAGCTTTCTTT. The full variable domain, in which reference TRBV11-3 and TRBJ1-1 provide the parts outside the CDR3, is EAGVVQSPRYKIIEKKQPVAFWCNPISGHNTLYWYLQNLGQGPELLIRYENEEAVDDSQLPKDRFSAERLKGVDSTLKIQPAELGDSAVYLCASGIGQSNTEAFFGQGTRLTVV.

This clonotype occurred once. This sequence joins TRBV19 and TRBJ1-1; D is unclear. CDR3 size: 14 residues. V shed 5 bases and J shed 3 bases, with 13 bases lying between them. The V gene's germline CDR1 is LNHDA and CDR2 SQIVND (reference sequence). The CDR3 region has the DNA TGTGCCAGTAGTCTCGGTGGAGCGGACACTGAAGCTTTCTTT. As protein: CASSLGGADTEAFF.

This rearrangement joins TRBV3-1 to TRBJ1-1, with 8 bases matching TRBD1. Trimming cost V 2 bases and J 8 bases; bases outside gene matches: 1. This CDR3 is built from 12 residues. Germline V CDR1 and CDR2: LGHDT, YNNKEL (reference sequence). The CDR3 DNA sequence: TGTGCCAGCAGCCAAAGACAGGGGGAAGCTTTCTTT. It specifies CASSQRQGEAFF.